This T cell receptor (beta chain) originates from a study of regulatory T cells in long-lasting Graves disease. In the study overall: Those Graves' patients who were newly diagnosed had been on antithyroid drugs under 3 months.

Study-wide points: Sampling was limited to peripheral blood rather than thyroid tissue. The study found lower TCR diversity in persistent Graves' patients than in newly diagnosed ones. Relative to new patients (around 1,000), persistent patients exhibited greater sharing of public clonotypes (around 3,000).

Relying on iRepertoire HTBI primers and Arm-PCR of CDR3 regions, the team built TCR beta libraries. TCRdb reprocessed the multiplex PCR reads with MiXCR, giving one entry per CDR3 protein. The sample records approximately 300,000 distinct CDR3 sequences, 18% being singletons. There are 19 residues in the CDR3. Germline V gives CDR1 KGHSH, CDR2 LQKENI. V was pared by 8 bases and J by 5 bases, with 34 bases between. Points on this clonotype: Its antigen remains unidentified.

Time point indicated: newly diagnosed GD, antithyroid drugs for less than 3 months. Construction of the TCR library relied on RNA isolated from PBMCs. This TCR came from a female donor with Graves disease. The chain is built from TRBV18 and TRBJ2-7; possible D gene TRBD1, 6 bases. The sample was peripheral blood mononuclear cells (PBMCs), taken at new diagnosis, from a patient treated with antithyroid drugs. This CDR3 is CASTRVSLLRQVAGDEQYF. CDR3 bases: TGTGCCAGCACACGGGTCTCTCTTCTCAGACAGGTCGCGGGTGACGAGCAGTACTTC.